This T cell receptor (beta chain) was identified in a study of sequential checkpoint blockade in melanoma. For the study at large: First-line arms were nivolumab then ipilimumab, or the reverse, randomized 1:1. After both sequences, patients received maintenance nivolumab.

Treatment of the sample: randomized to nivolumab then ipilimumab (arm A) or the reverse (arm B). DNA-damaging chemotherapy had not been given to any patient beforehand. Sorted cells were live CD3+CD8+, lacking CD19 and CD56, from PBMCs. Germline values: CDR1 MNHEY, CDR2 SVGAGI. Trimming cost V 4 bases and J 4 bases, with 11 bases left between them. The CDR3 has 14 residues. Assay: immunoSEQ multiplex PCR; the TCRdb copy retains only in-frame clones and omits some. This sample carries approximately 13,000 clones, over 50% of them seen once, and the ten largest clones take about 16%. The J gene is TRBJ2-1, the V gene TRBV6-5; D might be TRBD2 (7 bases). The receptor's source is a human donor with melanoma. This material consisted of CD8+ T cells sorted from blood (inferred from file names), taken from a patient given nivolumab and ipilimumab in sequence. The CDR3 coding sequence is TGTGCCAGCAGTTCCGCGGGGGCGTACAATGAGCAGTTCTTC. Its protein product is CASSSAGAYNEQFF.